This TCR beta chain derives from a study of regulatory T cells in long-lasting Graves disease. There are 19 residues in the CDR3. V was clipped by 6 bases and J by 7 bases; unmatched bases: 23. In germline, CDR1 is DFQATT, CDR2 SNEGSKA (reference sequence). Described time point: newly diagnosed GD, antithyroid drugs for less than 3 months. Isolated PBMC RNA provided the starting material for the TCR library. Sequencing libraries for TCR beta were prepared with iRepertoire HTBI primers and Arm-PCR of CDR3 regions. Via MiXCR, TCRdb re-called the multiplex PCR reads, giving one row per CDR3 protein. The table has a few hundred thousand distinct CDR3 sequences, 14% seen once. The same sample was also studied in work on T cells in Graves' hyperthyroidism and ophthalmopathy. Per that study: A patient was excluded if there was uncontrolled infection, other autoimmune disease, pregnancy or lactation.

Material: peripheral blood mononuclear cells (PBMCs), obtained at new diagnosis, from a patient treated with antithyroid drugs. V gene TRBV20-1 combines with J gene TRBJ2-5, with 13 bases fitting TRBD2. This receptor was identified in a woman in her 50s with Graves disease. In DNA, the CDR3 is TGCAGTGCCCCACCGGGACAGGGATCAGGGACTAGCGGGGAGGGGACCCAGTACTTC. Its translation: CSAPPGQGSGTSGEGTQYF.